This TCR beta chain was sequenced for a study of shared clonotypes between healthy human individuals. Assay used: immunoSEQ multiplex PCR; TCRdb lists only in-frame clones, some missing. Of some 1,100,000 clones listed, about 84% were seen once; the top ten hold around 0.47%. Trimming removed 5 bases from V and 2 bases from J, with 14 bases in between. The CDR3 runs 15 residues. Input material: memory CD4+ T cells from PBMCs. This sample's subset: CD45RA-negative fraction. The chain joins TRBV5-3 to TRBJ2-4; D perhaps matches TRBD1 (6 bases). TRBV5-3 is placed among ORFs of uncertain function. This clonotype was sampled from a man between 18 and 29 years old in good health. Some clones in this sample may be carry-over from other donors' samples. The CDR3 loop is CARRRQAQTKNIQYF. The DNA for the CDR3 is TGTGCCAGAAGACGACAGGCCCAAACCAAAAACATTCAGTACTTC.